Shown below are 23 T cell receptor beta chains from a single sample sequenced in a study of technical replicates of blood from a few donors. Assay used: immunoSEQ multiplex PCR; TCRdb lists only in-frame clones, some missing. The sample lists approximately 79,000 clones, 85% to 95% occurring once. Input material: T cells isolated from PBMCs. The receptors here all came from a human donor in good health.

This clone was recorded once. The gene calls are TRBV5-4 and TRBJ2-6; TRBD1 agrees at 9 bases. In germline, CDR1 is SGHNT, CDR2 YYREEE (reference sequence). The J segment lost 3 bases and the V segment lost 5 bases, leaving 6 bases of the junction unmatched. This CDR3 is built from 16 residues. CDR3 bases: TGTGCCAGCAGTTATACAGGGGGCGTTGGGGCCAACGTCCTGACTTTC. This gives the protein CASSYTGGVGANVLTF.

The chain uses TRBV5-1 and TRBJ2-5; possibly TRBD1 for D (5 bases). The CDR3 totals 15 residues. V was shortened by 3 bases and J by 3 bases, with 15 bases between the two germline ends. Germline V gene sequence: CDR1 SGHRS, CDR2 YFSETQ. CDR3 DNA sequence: TGCGCCAGCAGCTCAAGGGGCGCTTGGGAAGAGACCCAGTACTTC. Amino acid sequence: CASSSRGAWEETQYF.

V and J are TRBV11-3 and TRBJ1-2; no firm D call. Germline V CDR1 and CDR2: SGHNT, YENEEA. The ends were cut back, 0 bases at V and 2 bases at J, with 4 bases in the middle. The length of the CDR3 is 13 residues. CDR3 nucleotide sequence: TGTGCCAGCAGCTTAGAACGGAACTATGGCTACACCTTC. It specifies CASSLERNYGYTF.

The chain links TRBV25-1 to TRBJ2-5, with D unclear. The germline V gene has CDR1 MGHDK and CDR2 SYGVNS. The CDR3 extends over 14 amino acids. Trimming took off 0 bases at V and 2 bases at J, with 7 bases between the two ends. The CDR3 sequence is CASSEYNGQETQYF. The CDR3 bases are TGTGCCAGCAGTGAATATAACGGTCAAGAGACCCAGTACTTC.

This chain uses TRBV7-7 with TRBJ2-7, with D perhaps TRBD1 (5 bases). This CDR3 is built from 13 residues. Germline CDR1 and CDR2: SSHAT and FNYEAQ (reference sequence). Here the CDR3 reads CASFQRLGDEQYF. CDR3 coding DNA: TGTGCTAGCTTCCAGAGATTAGGGGACGAGCAGTACTTC.

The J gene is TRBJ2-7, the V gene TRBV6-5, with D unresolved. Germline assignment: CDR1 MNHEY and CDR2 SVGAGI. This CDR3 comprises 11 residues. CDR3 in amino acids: CATITAYEQYF. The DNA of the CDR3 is TGTGCAACCATAACGGCCTACGAGCAGTACTTC.

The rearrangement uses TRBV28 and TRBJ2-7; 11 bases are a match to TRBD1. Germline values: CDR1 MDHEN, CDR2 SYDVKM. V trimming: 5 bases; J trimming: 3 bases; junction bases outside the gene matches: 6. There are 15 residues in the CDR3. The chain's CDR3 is CASSLLGQGVYEQYF. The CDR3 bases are TGTGCCAGCAGTCTACTGGGACAGGGGGTCTACGAGCAGTACTTC.

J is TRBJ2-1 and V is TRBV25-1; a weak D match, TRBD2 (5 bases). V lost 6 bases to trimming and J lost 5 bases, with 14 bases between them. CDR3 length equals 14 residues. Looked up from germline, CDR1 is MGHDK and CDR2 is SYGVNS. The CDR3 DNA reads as TGTGCCAGCAGACACATCGGGAAACACAATGAGCAGTTCTTC. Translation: CASRHIGKHNEQFF.

Here the CDR3 DNA reads TGCAGCGTTGCGGGAGTTGTGGGAACCTACGAGCAGTACTTC. Translation gives CSVAGVVGTYEQYF. The J gene is TRBJ2-7, the V gene TRBV29-1, with D possibly TRBD2 on 6 matching bases. Trimming shortened V by 4 bases and J by 2 bases, and 15 bases separated the two germline ends. This CDR3 has 14 amino acids. Germline lookup yields CDR1 SQVTM and CDR2 ANQGSEA.

Here the CDR3 reads CASSDSAYEQYF. The CDR3, as DNA: TGTGCCAGCAGCGACAGCGCCTACGAGCAGTACTTC. The rearrangement uses TRBV7-9 and TRBJ2-7; D may be TRBD1 (5 bases). Per germline, CDR1 SEHNR and CDR2 FQNEAQ (reference sequence). This CDR3 region has 12 residues. Trimming left V 5 bases short and J 2 bases short, with 7 bases between.

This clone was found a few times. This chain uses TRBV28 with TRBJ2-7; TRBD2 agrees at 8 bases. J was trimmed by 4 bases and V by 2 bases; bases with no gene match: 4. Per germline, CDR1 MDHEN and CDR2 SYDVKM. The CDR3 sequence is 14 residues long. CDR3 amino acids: CASSLGAGVYEQYF. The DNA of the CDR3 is TGTGCCAGCAGTTTAGGAGCGGGAGTATACGAGCAGTACTTC.

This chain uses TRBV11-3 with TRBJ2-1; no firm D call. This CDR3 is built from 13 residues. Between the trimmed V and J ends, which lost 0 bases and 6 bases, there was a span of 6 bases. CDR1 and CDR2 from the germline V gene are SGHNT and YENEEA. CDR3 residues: CASSLERINEQFF. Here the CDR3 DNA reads TGTGCCAGCAGCTTAGAGCGGATCAATGAGCAGTTCTTC.

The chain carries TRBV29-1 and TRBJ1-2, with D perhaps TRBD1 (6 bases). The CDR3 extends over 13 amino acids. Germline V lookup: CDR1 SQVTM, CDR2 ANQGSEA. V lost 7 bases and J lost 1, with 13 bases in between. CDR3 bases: TGCAGCGCCCGGGACACTTTTAACTATGGCTACACCTTC. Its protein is CSARDTFNYGYTF.

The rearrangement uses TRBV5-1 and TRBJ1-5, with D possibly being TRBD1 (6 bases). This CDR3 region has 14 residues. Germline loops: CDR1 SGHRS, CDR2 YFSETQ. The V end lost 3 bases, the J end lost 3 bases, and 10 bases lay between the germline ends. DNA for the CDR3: TGCGCCAGCAGCTCAACAGGGCCCAATCAGCCCCAGCATTTT. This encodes CASSSTGPNQPQHF.

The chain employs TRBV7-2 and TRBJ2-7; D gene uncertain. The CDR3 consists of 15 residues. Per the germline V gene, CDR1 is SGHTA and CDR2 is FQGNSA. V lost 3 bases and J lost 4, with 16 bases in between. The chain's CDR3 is CASSLRTTPLYEQYF. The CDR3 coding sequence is TGTGCCAGCAGCTTGCGAACTACTCCTCTATACGAGCAGTACTTC. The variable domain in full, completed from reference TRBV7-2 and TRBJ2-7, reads GAGVSQSPSNKVTEKGKDVELRCDPISGHTALYWYRQSLGQGLEFLIYFQGNSAPDKSGLPSDRFSAERTGGSVSTLTIQRTQQEDSAVYLCASSLRTTPLYEQYFGPGTRLTVT.

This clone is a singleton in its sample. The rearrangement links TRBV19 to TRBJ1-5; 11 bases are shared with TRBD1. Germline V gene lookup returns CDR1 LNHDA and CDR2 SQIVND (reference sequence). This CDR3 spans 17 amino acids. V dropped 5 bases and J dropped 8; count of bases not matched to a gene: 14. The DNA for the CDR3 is TGTGCCAGTAGTGTGGGGAAGGACAGGGGGCGAGAGGAGCCCCAGCATTTT. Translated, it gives CASSVGKDRGREEPQHF. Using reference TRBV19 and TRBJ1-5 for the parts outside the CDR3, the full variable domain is DGGITQSPKYLFRKEGQNVTLSCEQNLNHDAMYWYRQDPGQGLRLIYYSQIVNDFQKGDIAEGYSVSREKKESFPLTVTSAQKNPTAFYLCASSVGKDRGREEPQHFGDGTRLSIL.

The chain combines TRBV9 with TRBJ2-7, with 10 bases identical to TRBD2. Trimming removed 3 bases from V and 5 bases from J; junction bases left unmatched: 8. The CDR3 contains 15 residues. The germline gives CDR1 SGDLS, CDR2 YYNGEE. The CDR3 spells CASSATGTSVHEQYF. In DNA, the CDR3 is TGTGCCAGCAGCGCGACCGGGACTAGCGTCCACGAGCAGTACTTC.

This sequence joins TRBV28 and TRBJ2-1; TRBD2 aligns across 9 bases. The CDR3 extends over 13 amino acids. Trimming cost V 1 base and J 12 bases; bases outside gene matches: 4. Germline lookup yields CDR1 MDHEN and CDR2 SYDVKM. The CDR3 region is CASSLYSGRRQFF. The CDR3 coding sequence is TGTGCCAGCAGTTTATATAGCGGGAGAAGGCAGTTCTTC.

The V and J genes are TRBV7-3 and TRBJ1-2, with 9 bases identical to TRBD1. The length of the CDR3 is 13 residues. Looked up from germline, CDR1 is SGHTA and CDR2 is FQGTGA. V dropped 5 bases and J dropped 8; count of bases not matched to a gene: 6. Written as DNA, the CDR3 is TGTGCCAGCAGCATGACAGGGGGAAAAGGCTACACCTTC. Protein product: CASSMTGGKGYTF.

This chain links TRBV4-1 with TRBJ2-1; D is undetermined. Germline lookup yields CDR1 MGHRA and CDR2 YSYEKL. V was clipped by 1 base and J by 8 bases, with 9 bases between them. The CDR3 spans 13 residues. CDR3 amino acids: CASSQAVIYEQFF. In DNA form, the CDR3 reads TGCGCCAGCAGCCAAGCCGTAATTTATGAGCAGTTCTTC.

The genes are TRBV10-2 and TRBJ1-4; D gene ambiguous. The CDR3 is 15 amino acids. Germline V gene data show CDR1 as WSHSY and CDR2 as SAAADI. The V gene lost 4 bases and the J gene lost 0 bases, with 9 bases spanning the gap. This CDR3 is CASSGTIATNEKLFF. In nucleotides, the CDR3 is TGCGCCAGCAGTGGGACTATCGCAACTAATGAAAAACTGTTTTTT.

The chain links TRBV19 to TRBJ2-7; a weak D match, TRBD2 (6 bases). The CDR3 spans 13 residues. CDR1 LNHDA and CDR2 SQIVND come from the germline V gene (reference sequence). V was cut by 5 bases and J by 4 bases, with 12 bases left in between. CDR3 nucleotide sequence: TGTGCCAGTAGTCCGGGGACTTCTTACGAGCAGTACTTC. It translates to CASSPGTSYEQYF. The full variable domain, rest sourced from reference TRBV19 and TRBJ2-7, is DGGITQSPKYLFRKEGQNVTLSCEQNLNHDAMYWYRQDPGQGLRLIYYSQIVNDFQKGDIAEGYSVSREKKESFPLTVTSAQKNPTAFYLCASSPGTSYEQYFGPGTRLTVT.

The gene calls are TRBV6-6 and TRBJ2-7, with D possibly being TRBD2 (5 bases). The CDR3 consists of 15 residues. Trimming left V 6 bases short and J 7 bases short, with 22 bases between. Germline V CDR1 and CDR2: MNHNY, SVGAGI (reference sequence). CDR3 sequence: CASSALTSASREQYF. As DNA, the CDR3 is TGTGCCAGCAGCGCTTTAACTAGTGCGTCTCGGGAGCAGTACTTC.